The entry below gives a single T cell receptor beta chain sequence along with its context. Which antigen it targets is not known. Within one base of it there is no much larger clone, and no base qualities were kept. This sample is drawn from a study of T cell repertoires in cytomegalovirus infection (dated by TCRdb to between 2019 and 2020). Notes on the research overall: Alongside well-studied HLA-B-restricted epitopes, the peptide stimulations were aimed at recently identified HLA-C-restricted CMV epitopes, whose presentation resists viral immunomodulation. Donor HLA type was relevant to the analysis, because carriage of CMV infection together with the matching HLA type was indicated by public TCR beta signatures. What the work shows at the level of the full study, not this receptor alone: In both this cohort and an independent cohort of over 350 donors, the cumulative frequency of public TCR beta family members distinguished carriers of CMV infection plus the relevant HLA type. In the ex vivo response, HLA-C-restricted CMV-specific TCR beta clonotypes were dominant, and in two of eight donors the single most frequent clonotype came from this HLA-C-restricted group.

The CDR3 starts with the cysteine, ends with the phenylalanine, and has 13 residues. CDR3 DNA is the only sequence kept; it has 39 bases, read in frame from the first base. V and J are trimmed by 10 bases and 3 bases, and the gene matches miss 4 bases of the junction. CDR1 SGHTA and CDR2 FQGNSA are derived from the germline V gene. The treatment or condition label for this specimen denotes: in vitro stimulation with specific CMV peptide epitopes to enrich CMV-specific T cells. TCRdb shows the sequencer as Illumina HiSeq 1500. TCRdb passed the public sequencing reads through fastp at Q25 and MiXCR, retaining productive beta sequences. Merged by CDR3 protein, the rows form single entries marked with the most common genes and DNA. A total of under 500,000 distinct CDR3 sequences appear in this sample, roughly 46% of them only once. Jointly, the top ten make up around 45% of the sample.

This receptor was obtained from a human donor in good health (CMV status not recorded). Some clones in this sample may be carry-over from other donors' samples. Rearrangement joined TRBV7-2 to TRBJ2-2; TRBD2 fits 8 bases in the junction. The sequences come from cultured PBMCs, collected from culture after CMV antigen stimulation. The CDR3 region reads CATGGAHTGELFF. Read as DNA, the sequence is TGTGCCACGGGGGGGGCGCACACCGGGGAGCTGTTTTTT. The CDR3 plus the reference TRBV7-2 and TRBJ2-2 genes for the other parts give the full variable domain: GAGVSQSPSNKVTEKGKDVELRCDPISGHTALYWYRQSLGQGLEFLIYFQGNSAPDKSGLPSDRFSAERTGGSVSTLTIQRTQQEDSAVYLCATGGAHTGELFFGEGSRLTVL.